The rows below give T cell receptor beta chains drawn from one sample of a study of blood T cell repertoires in COVID-19. The method was immunoSEQ multiplex PCR; TCRdb's version includes in-frame clones alone and lacks a portion of them. The data show about 130,000 clones, about 81% seen once. The sequencing input was peripheral blood. These receptors all stem from a woman in her forties or fifties with acute or convalescent COVID-19. The CDR3 runs from the conserved cysteine through the conserved F or W. A D gene is named only where the DNA matches it firmly. Not every row has a clone size; where given, it reads once, few, many or a size class.

V	size	length	J	D	DNA	CDR3
TRBV7-8	-	17	TRBJ2-3	TRBD2	TGTGCCAGCAGCTTAAGGCCTAGCGGGCTGCGAACAGATACGCAGTATTTT	CASSLRPSGLRTDTQYF
TRBV5-4	-	16	TRBJ2-1	-	TGTGCCAGCAGCCCACCAGGGCAGAGCTCCTACAATGAGCAGTTCTTC	CASSPPGQSSYNEQFF
TRBV19	-	14	TRBJ2-7	TRBD1	TGTGCCAGTAGCGTAAGGACAGGGGGATACGAGCAGTACTTC	CASSVRTGGYEQYF
TRBV18	-	15	TRBJ2-1	-	TGTGCCAGCTCAACGTCGGTAGACTCCTACAATGAGCAGTTCTTC	CASSTSVDSYNEQFF
TRBV19	-	14	TRBJ1-2	TRBD1	TGTGCCAGTAGTCTGGACAGGGGATTCGATGGCTACACCTTC	CASSLDRGFDGYTF
TRBV5-1	-	15	TRBJ2-1	TRBD1	TGCGCCAGCAGCCCGACAGGGAACTCCTACAATGAGCAGTTCTTC	CASSPTGNSYNEQFF
TRBV7-9	-	17	TRBJ1-1	-	TGTGCCAGCAGCTCGCGGGGTGCGAGGGAAGGGGCCTCTGAAGCTTTCTTT	CASSSRGAREGASEAFF
TRBV7-8	once	15	TRBJ1-4	TRBD1	TGTGCCAGCAGCTTAGTAGCAGGGGGATTAGAAAAACTGTTTTTT	CASSLVAGGLEKLFF
TRBV29-1	-	14	TRBJ1-1	TRBD1	TGCAGCGCACCAGACAGTCCAGGGGGTACTGAAGCTTTCTTT	CSAPDSPGGTEAFF
TRBV15	-	17	TRBJ2-1	TRBD2	TGTGCCACCAGCAGAGATTGGGCGGGAGGGCCTTCTGGTGAGCAGTTCTTC	CATSRDWAGGPSGEQFF
TRBV9	-	14	TRBJ1-2	TRBD1	TGTGCCAGCAGCGTGACAGGGGTGGGCTATGGCTACACCTTC	CASSVTGVGYGYTF
TRBV2	-	14	TRBJ1-3	-	TGTGCCAGCAAAGGACAAATCTCTGGAAACACCATATATTTT	CASKGQISGNTIYF
TRBV19	once	14	TRBJ1-5	-	TGTGCCAGTAGTATAGAGGGAGGGTATCAGCCCCAGCATTTT	CASSIEGGYQPQHF
TRBV7-8	few	14	TRBJ2-1	TRBD1	TGTGCCAGCAGCTTTATACAGGGGTACAATGAGCAGTTCTTC	CASSFIQGYNEQFF
TRBV9	-	15	TRBJ2-1	TRBD2	TGTGCCAGCAGCAGCGGGACTAGCGGTTTCAATGAGCAGTTCTTC	CASSSGTSGFNEQFF
TRBV12-3/TRBV12-4	-	13	TRBJ1-1	-	TGTGCCAGCAGTTTACAGGACGGGAGAGAAGCTTTCTTT	CASSLQDGREAFF
TRBV6-5	-	15	TRBJ1-2	TRBD1	TGTGCCAGCAGCCAGACAGGGGGCCGGGGCTATGGCTACACCTTC	CASSQTGGRGYGYTF
TRBV4-2	-	16	TRBJ1-5	TRBD1	TGTGCCAGCAGTCAGGGGCAGGGACAGGGGTTTCAGCCCCAGCATTTT	CASSQGQGQGFQPQHF
TRBV7-9	-	14	TRBJ2-7	TRBD1	TGTGCCAGCAGTCCCCAACAGGGGGCATACGAGCAGTACTTC	CASSPQQGAYEQYF
TRBV28	-	14	TRBJ1-2	-	TGTGCCAGCAGTTTGTATCAGGGATTAAGCGGCTACACCTTC	CASSLYQGLSGYTF
TRBV29-1	-	14	TRBJ1-1	-	TGCAGCGTTGCTCCGCGACTAACGAACACTGAAGCTTTCTTT	CSVAPRLTNTEAFF
TRBV19	few	15	TRBJ1-5	TRBD1	TGTGCCAGTAGTGCGGGACAGGTATTCAATCAGCCCCAGCATTTT	CASSAGQVFNQPQHF
TRBV5-4	once	13	TRBJ1-2	TRBD1	TGTGCCAGCAACGGGGACAGGGCAAGCGGCTACACCTTC	CASNGDRASGYTF
TRBV6-5	-	15	TRBJ2-1	TRBD1	TGTGCCAGCAGTTACGACAGGGAACCCTACAATGAGCAGTTCTTC	CASSYDREPYNEQFF
TRBV7-3	few	15	TRBJ2-2	TRBD1	TGTGCCAGCAGCCTCGACAGGGTAGGGACCGGGGAGCTGTTTTTT	CASSLDRVGTGELFF
TRBV3-1/TRBV3-2	once	13	TRBJ1-1	-	TGTGCCAGCAGCCAAGAGGAGGTGACAGAAGCTTTCTTT	CASSQEEVTEAFF
TRBV5-6	-	13	TRBJ2-3	-	TGTGCCAGCAGCCCGCGAGAAACAGATACGCAGTATTTT	CASSPRETDTQYF
TRBV7-8	few	19	TRBJ2-1	TRBD2	TGTGCCAGCAGCTTAGCGCGACTAGCGGGGGTCATTGCCTACAATGAGCAGTTCTTC	CASSLARLAGVIAYNEQFF
TRBV5-1	-	14	TRBJ2-7	TRBD1	TGCGCCAGCAGCTCAGGACAGGGCCCCTACGAGCAGTACTTC	CASSSGQGPYEQYF
TRBV12-3/TRBV12-4	-	13	TRBJ1-2	-	TGTGCCAGCAGTTCGGGTCGGGGCTATGGCTACACCTTC	CASSSGRGYGYTF
TRBV18	once	16	TRBJ2-5	TRBD2	TGTGCCAGCTCACCATATAGCGGGGGCGGAGGAGAGACCCAGTACTTC	CASSPYSGGGGETQYF